The 24 T cell receptor beta chains given below trace back to one sample, sequenced in a study of blood T cell repertoires in COVID-19. Produced via immunoSEQ multiplex PCR; TCRdb's table is partial and in-frame only. The sample shows under 300,000 clones, under 90% of them seen only once. Sequenced material: PBMCs or T cells enriched from blood (not recorded which). The receptors shown here come from a woman aged 40-49 years who had recovered from COVID-19.

This chain joins TRBV19 and TRBJ1-2; TRBD1 agrees at 7 bases. This CDR3 has 13 amino acids. The V gene's germline CDR1 is LNHDA and CDR2 SQIVND (reference sequence). Losses at the gene ends were 6 bases for V and 4 bases for J; bases not matched to a gene: 5. The CDR3 DNA reads as TGTGCCAGTAGGCGACAGGGTAGCTATGGCTACACCTTC. Amino acids: CASRRQGSYGYTF.

V gene TRBV29-1 combines with J gene TRBJ2-2; maybe TRBD1 (5 bases). Germline values: CDR1 SQVTM, CDR2 ANQGSEA. The length of the CDR3 is 12 residues. Trimming pared 7 bases from V and 2 bases from J, leaving 8 bases between. CDR3 in amino acids: CSAQGNTGELFF. CDR3 DNA sequence: TGCAGCGCTCAGGGCAACACCGGGGAGCTGTTTTTT.

The chain carries TRBV28 and TRBJ1-6; D may be TRBD1 (5 bases). Trimming took off 3 bases at V and 2 bases at J, with 23 bases between the two ends. The germline V gene encodes CDR1 MDHEN and CDR2 SYDVKM. CDR3 size: 20 residues. The CDR3 loop reads CASSFLRNHRPPPYNSPLHF. CDR3 coding DNA: TGTGCCAGCAGTTTCCTTCGAAACCACAGGCCTCCCCCCTATAATTCACCCCTCCACTTT. The full variable domain, completed using reference TRBV28 and TRBJ1-6, is DVKVTQSSRYLVKRTGEKVFLECVQDMDHENMFWYRQDPGLGLRLIYFSYDVKMKEKGDIPEGYSVSREKKERFSLILESASTNQTSMYLCASSFLRNHRPPPYNSPLHFGNGTRLTVT.

The V gene is TRBV27, the J gene TRBJ1-5; D unclear. Germline V gene data show CDR1 as MNHEY and CDR2 as SMNVEV (reference sequence). This CDR3 contains 12 residues. The V end lost 4 bases, the J end lost 5 bases, and 6 bases lay between the germline ends. CDR3 DNA: TGTGCCAGCAGTTCTCCTGATCAGCCCCAGCATTTT. It specifies CASSSPDQPQHF.

This rearrangement joins TRBV5-1 to TRBJ1-6; 10 bases line up with TRBD1. The CDR3 runs to 17 residues. Germline lookup yields CDR1 SGHRS and CDR2 YFSETQ. V was clipped by 5 bases and J by 0 bases; unmatched bases: 5. This CDR3 reads CASSRQGADSYNSPLHF. The CDR3 DNA reads as TGCGCCAGCAGTCGACAGGGGGCGGACTCCTATAATTCACCCCTCCACTTT.

CDR3 bases: TGTGCCAGCAGCCCAGCGGGACTAGCGGTACTACGGACCCAGTACTTC. It encodes CASSPAGLAVLRTQYF. The chain links TRBV7-2 to TRBJ2-5; 11 bases agree with TRBD2. The germline V gene has CDR1 SGHTA and CDR2 FQGNSA. The length of the CDR3 is 16 residues. J was trimmed by 7 bases and V by 5 bases; bases with no gene match: 12.

The chain couples TRBV4-2 to TRBJ2-7; 7 nucleotides match TRBD2. The CDR3 consists of 16 residues. The V gene's germline CDR1 is LGHNA and CDR2 YNFKEQ. V trimming: 0 bases; J trimming: 5 bases; junction bases outside the gene matches: 10. CDR3 nucleotides: TGTGCCAGCAGCCAAGATGGGGGACTACCACCAAACGAGCAGTACTTC. As protein: CASSQDGGLPPNEQYF.

This clone was detected once. This chain uses TRBV30 with TRBJ1-1; D is unclear. Trimming cost V 4 bases and J 0 bases, with 9 bases left between them. The CDR3 is made up of 13 amino acids. CDR1 is GTSNPN, CDR2 SVGIG, per germline (reference sequence). The CDR3 nucleotides read TGTGCCTGGACAGTTCGCATGAACACTGAAGCTTTCTTT. Amino acids: CAWTVRMNTEAFF.

This sequence joins TRBV9 and TRBJ2-1; 11 positions match TRBD2. With 3 bases clipped from V and 12 bases from J, the junction kept 5 bases outside the gene matches. The CDR3 loop spans 13 amino acids. Germline V CDR1 and CDR2: SGDLS, YYNGEE. The CDR3 nucleotides read TGTGCCAGCAGCGCCAACCTAGCGGGAGGGCAGTTCTTC. This codes for CASSANLAGGQFF.

V gene TRBV7-8 combines with J gene TRBJ1-2, with 9 bases that match TRBD1. After removal of 4 bases from V and 4 bases from J, the junction contained 4 bases not matched to a gene. CDR1 and CDR2 from the germline V gene are SGHVS and FQNEAQ. This CDR3 is built from 14 residues. The CDR3 loop reads CASSSGQGGYGYTF. In nucleotides, the CDR3 is TGTGCCAGCAGCTCGGGACAGGGAGGCTATGGCTACACCTTC.

This chain joins TRBV2 and TRBJ2-2, with D perhaps matching TRBD2 (6 bases). CDR1 and CDR2 from the germline V gene are SNHLY and FYNNEI. V was pared by 7 bases and J by 0 bases, with 9 bases between. There are 14 residues in the CDR3. The CDR3 region has the DNA TGTGCCAGCAAACGGGAGACGAACACCGGGGAGCTGTTTTTT. This codes for CASKRETNTGELFF. Based on the CDR3 plus reference TRBV2 and TRBJ2-2, the full variable domain is EPEVTQTPSHQVTQMGQEVILRCVPISNHLYFYWYRQILGQKVEFLVSFYNNEISEKSEIFDDQFSVERPDGSNFTLKIRSTKLEDSAMYFCASKRETNTGELFFGEGSRLTVL.

This sequence joins TRBV6-5 and TRBJ1-3; no clear D. Germline CDR1 and CDR2: MNHEY and SVGAGI. The CDR3 extends over 14 amino acids. V lost 6 bases to trimming and J lost 0 bases, with 9 bases between them. The CDR3 DNA follows: TGTGCCAGCAGAGACACGAGCTCTGGAAACACCATATATTTT. Amino acids: CASRDTSSGNTIYF.

This rearrangement joins TRBV7-2 to TRBJ1-4; D ambiguous. The V end was cut by 2 bases, the J end by 2 bases, with 6 bases between. Germline CDR1 SGHTA, CDR2 FQGNSA. The CDR3 extends over 14 amino acids. The CDR3 protein is CASSLRRTNEKLFF. The CDR3 DNA is TGTGCCAGCAGCTTACGGAGGACTAATGAAAAACTGTTTTTT.

The genes are TRBV5-1 and TRBJ1-1; 8 bases are a match to TRBD1. Germline loops: CDR1 SGHRS, CDR2 YFSETQ. With V trimmed by 6 bases and J by 6 bases, 7 bases remained unmatched. CDR3 length: 13 residues. The CDR3 sequence is CASKPTGEAEAFF. In DNA form, the CDR3 reads TGCGCCAGCAAGCCGACAGGGGAAGCTGAAGCTTTCTTT.

J is TRBJ1-1 and V is TRBV11-2, with 9 bases matching TRBD1. V was pared by 4 bases and J by 11 bases, with 8 bases of the junction left unmatched. Germline V gene data show CDR1 as SGHAT and CDR2 as FQNNGV. The CDR3 loop spans 13 amino acids. The CDR3 DNA reads as TGTGCCAGCAGCTGGGGACAGGGAGGATCGGCTTTCTTT. Translating gives CASSWGQGGSAFF.

This chain uses TRBV11-1 with TRBJ2-1, with 8 bases matching TRBD2. Germline V lookup: CDR1 SGHAT, CDR2 FQDESV (reference sequence). V trimming: 3 bases; J trimming: 4 bases; junction bases outside the gene matches: 8. This CDR3 is 16 amino acids long. The CDR3 sequence is CASSLMSSGRYNEQFF. The CDR3 bases are TGTGCCAGCAGCTTGATGTCGAGCGGGAGATACAATGAGCAGTTCTTC.

The V gene is TRBV6-5, the J gene TRBJ2-3, with 11 bases matching TRBD2. The CDR3 spans 15 residues. V dropped 0 bases and J dropped 7; count of bases not matched to a gene: 3. The germline gives CDR1 MNHEY, CDR2 SVGAGI. The CDR3 region is CASSYSTSGINTQYF. CDR3 in DNA: TGTGCCAGCAGTTACTCGACTAGCGGGATAAATACGCAGTATTTT.

The chain recombines TRBV30 with TRBJ1-3; no clear D. V was pared by 4 bases and J by 2 bases, with 12 bases between. The CDR3 has 14 residues. In germline, CDR1 is GTSNPN, CDR2 SVGIG (reference sequence). The CDR3 sequence: CAWIRVGAGNTIYF. CDR3 sequence (DNA): TGTGCCTGGATTCGGGTGGGAGCTGGAAACACCATATATTTT.

The rearrangement joins TRBV2 to TRBJ2-5, with no clear D. Trimming shortened V by 4 bases and J by 4 bases, and 10 bases separated the two germline ends. The length of the CDR3 is 13 residues. CDR1 SNHLY and CDR2 FYNNEI come from the germline V gene. CDR3 residues: CASSGLTPETQYF. CDR3 nucleotides: TGTGCCAGCAGTGGACTGACGCCAGAGACCCAGTACTTC.

This clone occurred a few times. The rearrangement joins TRBV2 to TRBJ1-2; 7 positions agree with TRBD1. Germline CDR1 and CDR2: SNHLY and FYNNEI. V gave up 6 bases and J gave up 8 bases; unmatched junction bases: 15. This CDR3 comprises 15 residues. The CDR3 sequence is CASRVGGTGAEGYTF. The CDR3 nucleotides are TGTGCCAGCAGGGTTGGGGGAACAGGGGCTGAAGGCTACACCTTC. The full variable domain, completed using reference TRBV2 and TRBJ1-2, is EPEVTQTPSHQVTQMGQEVILRCVPISNHLYFYWYRQILGQKVEFLVSFYNNEISEKSEIFDDQFSVERPDGSNFTLKIRSTKLEDSAMYFCASRVGGTGAEGYTFGSGTRLTVV.

J is TRBJ2-2 and V is TRBV19; possibly TRBD2 for D (7 bases). The CDR3 is made up of 18 amino acids. Per germline, CDR1 LNHDA and CDR2 SQIVND (reference sequence). V was trimmed by 5 bases and J by 7 bases, leaving 26 bases between them. CDR3 sequence reads: CASSRTRGGGIGNGELFF. The CDR3 DNA follows: TGTGCCAGTAGTCGTACCCGGGGAGGGGGGATAGGGAACGGGGAGCTGTTTTTT.

The rearrangement uses TRBV19 and TRBJ1-4; 7 bases agree with TRBD1. The CDR3 covers 17 residues. Per germline, CDR1 LNHDA and CDR2 SQIVND (reference sequence). V was clipped by 4 bases and J by 0 bases; unmatched bases: 8. The DNA for the CDR3 is TGTGCCAGTAGTACCGGACAGGAACCAGCAACTAATGAAAAACTGTTTTTT. This translates into CASSTGQEPATNEKLFF.

This clone was observed once. This chain connects TRBV29-1 to TRBJ2-2; TRBD1 agrees at 7 bases. Trimming at V came to 1 base and at J to 5 bases, leaving 1 base not matched to a gene. The germline V gene encodes CDR1 SQVTM and CDR2 ANQGSEA. The CDR3 is made up of 13 amino acids. CDR3 amino acids: CSVEGQGTGELFF. The DNA of the CDR3 is TGCAGCGTTGAAGGACAGGGTACCGGGGAGCTGTTTTTT.

The chain carries TRBV11-2 and TRBJ1-2, with D possibly matching TRBD1 (6 bases). Germline CDR1 and CDR2: SGHAT and FQNNGV. CDR3 size: 14 residues. V lost 5 bases and J lost 4, with 14 bases in between. CDR3 nucleotide sequence: TGTGCCAGCAGCGTTTCCCGGGACACCTATGGCTACACCTTC. Its protein product is CASSVSRDTYGYTF.